One and the same sample provided the 26 T cell receptor beta chains below, sequenced in a study of cytomegalovirus exposure and HLA in healthy donors. The PCR employed 60 Vbeta primers together with 13 Jbeta primers. Clones were read by immunoSEQ multiplex PCR, and TCRdb kept only the in-frame ones, dropping some. The data contain more than 150,000 clones, roughly 84% of them singletons. Sequencing was done on a sample of PBMCs. These receptors were obtained from a girl under 10 years old in good health and CMV-seropositive.

V usage is TRBV27 and J usage is TRBJ1-5; D gene ambiguous. CDR1 and CDR2 from the germline V gene are MNHEY and SMNVEV (reference sequence). The CDR3 length is 14 residues. Trimming pared 3 bases from V and 3 bases from J, leaving 9 bases between. The CDR3 nucleotides are TGTGCCAGCAGTTTCTCGGGGAACAATCAGCCCCAGCATTTT. Protein: CASSFSGNNQPQHF.

The rearrangement links TRBV5-1 to TRBJ2-3, with a tentative D call TRBD1 (8 bases). CDR1 and CDR2 from the germline V gene are SGHRS and YFSETQ. Between the trimmed V and J ends, which lost 0 bases and 3 bases, there was a span of 11 bases. The CDR3 has 15 residues. The CDR3 region has the DNA TGCGCCAGCAGCTTGGCACAGGGGGGGACAGATACGCAGTATTTT. Protein product: CASSLAQGGTDTQYF.

The chain has TRBV5-1 and TRBJ2-1, with 7 nucleotides matching TRBD1. J gave up 5 bases and V 3 bases, and 11 bases lay outside the gene matches. Germline V lookup: CDR1 SGHRS, CDR2 YFSETQ. The CDR3 loop spans 16 amino acids. The CDR3 here is CASSCWDSPTDNEQFF. The CDR3 DNA follows: TGCGCCAGCAGCTGCTGGGACAGCCCCACCGACAATGAGCAGTTCTTC. Supplemented by reference TRBV5-1 and TRBJ2-1, the full variable domain reads KAGVTQTPRYLIKTRGQQVTLSCSPISGHRSVSWYQQTPGQGLQFLFEYFSETQRNKGNFPGRFSGRQFSNSRSEMNVSTLELGDSALYLCASSCWDSPTDNEQFFGPGTRLTVL.

This clone has a handful of counts. This CDR3 reads CASSQVSGEEKLFF. The CDR3 DNA reads TGTGCCAGCAGCCAAGTGTCGGGTGAAGAAAAACTGTTTTTT. This chain joins TRBV4-2 and TRBJ1-4; D remains ambiguous. In germline, CDR1 is LGHNA, CDR2 YNFKEQ. Trimming stripped 1 base from V and 8 bases from J, with 11 bases between. The CDR3 runs to 14 residues.

The rearrangement uses TRBV9 and TRBJ2-1; 7 bases fit TRBD1. The V and J ends lost 0 bases and 1 base, in that order; junction bases with no gene match: 4. This CDR3 has 16 amino acids. Looked up from germline, CDR1 is SGDLS and CDR2 is YYNGEE. CDR3 loop: CASSVVGTASYNEQFF. Written as DNA, the CDR3 is TGTGCCAGCAGCGTAGTTGGGACAGCATCCTACAATGAGCAGTTCTTC.

This clone was seen once. The chain is built from TRBV2 and TRBJ2-4; weak D call: TRBD1 (6 bases). Germline V lookup: CDR1 SNHLY, CDR2 FYNNEI. The CDR3 is made up of 16 amino acids. The V gene lost 3 bases and the J gene lost 1 base, with 13 bases spanning the gap. The CDR3 here is CASSEDRTGAKNIQYF. The CDR3 DNA is TGTGCCAGCAGTGAGGATCGAACAGGGGCCAAAAACATTCAGTACTTC. Using reference TRBV2 and TRBJ2-4 for the parts outside the CDR3, the full variable domain is EPEVTQTPSHQVTQMGQEVILRCVPISNHLYFYWYRQILGQKVEFLVSFYNNEISEKSEIFDDQFSVERPDGSNFTLKIRSTKLEDSAMYFCASSEDRTGAKNIQYFGAGTRLSVL.

The rearrangement links TRBV11-3 to TRBJ1-3, with 7 positions matching TRBD1. V gave up 5 bases and J gave up 2 bases; unmatched junction bases: 3. The CDR3 is made up of 14 amino acids. The germline V gene encodes CDR1 SGHNT and CDR2 YENEEA. The CDR3 DNA follows: TGTGCCAGCAGCCTAACAGGGGCTGGAAACACCATATATTTT. It specifies CASSLTGAGNTIYF.

This chain connects TRBV4-2 to TRBJ2-5; no clear D gene. The J call may be mistaken, given a closer DNA end match to TRBJ2-7. The V gene's germline CDR1 is LGHNA and CDR2 YNFKEQ. This CDR3 region has 14 residues. The CDR3 DNA follows: TGTGCCAGCAGCCAAGCTGACACAGCCTACGAGCAGTACTTC. It is translated as CASSQADTAYEQYF.

This clone was recorded a few times. CDR3 nucleotide sequence: TGTGCCAGCCCCGGGGGTGTAAGGGACACTGAAGCTTTCTTT. It encodes CASPGGVRDTEAFF. J is TRBJ1-1 and V is TRBV2; D may be TRBD1 (5 bases). Looked up from germline, CDR1 is SNHLY and CDR2 is FYNNEI. Trimming shortened V by 8 bases and J by 3 bases, and 16 bases separated the two germline ends. CDR3 length: 14 amino acids.

This clone was observed a single time. The chain is built from TRBV15 and TRBJ2-5; a possible D gene is TRBD2 (6 bases). This CDR3 has 13 amino acids. Germline CDR1 reads LNHNV; CDR2 reads YYDKDF (reference sequence). The V gene lost 5 bases and the J gene lost 0 bases, with 7 bases spanning the gap. DNA of the CDR3: TGTGCCACCAGCCGGGACTACCAAGAGACCCAGTACTTC. Translating it yields CATSRDYQETQYF.

The chain carries TRBV13 and TRBJ2-7, with D perhaps matching TRBD1 (5 bases). Germline V gene lookup returns CDR1 PRHDT and CDR2 FYEKMQ (reference sequence). The CDR3 runs to 14 residues. V lost 2 bases and J 0 bases, leaving 8 bases between the germline ends. The CDR3 loop reads CASSLRQTSYEQYF. The DNA for the CDR3 is TGTGCCAGCAGCTTACGACAGACCTCCTACGAGCAGTACTTC.

This rearrangement joins TRBV7-9 to TRBJ2-5; the D is unclear. CDR1 and CDR2 from the germline V gene are SEHNR and FQNEAQ (reference sequence). This CDR3 region has 13 residues. V lost 5 bases, J lost 3 bases, and 10 bases lay in between. The CDR3 DNA is TGTGCCAGCAGCATGACTGCCGAAGAGACCCAGTACTTC. Its translation is CASSMTAEETQYF.

V and J are TRBV25-1 and TRBJ2-7, with D possibly being TRBD1 (6 bases). The CDR3 is 16 residues long. V lost 1 base and J lost 2, with 15 bases in between. CDR1 MGHDK and CDR2 SYGVNS come from the germline V gene. The CDR3 region has the DNA TGTGCCAGCAGTGAATCGCGACAGGCGCCAACCTACGAGCAGTACTTC. Encoded protein: CASSESRQAPTYEQYF.

This clone came up a few times. The V gene is TRBV6-5, the J gene TRBJ1-1; D may be TRBD1 (5 bases). Germline CDR1 is MNHEY and CDR2 is SVGAGI. The CDR3 has 14 amino acids. Trimming shortened V by 6 bases and J by 1 base, and 12 bases separated the two germline ends. CDR3 in DNA: TGTGCCAGCAGCCCGGGGGGGACGAACACTGAAGCTTTCTTT. Amino acids: CASSPGGTNTEAFF.

The genes are TRBV6-1 and TRBJ1-2; TRBD1 agrees at 10 bases. This CDR3 is built from 13 residues. Looked up from germline, CDR1 is MNHNS and CDR2 is SASEGT. Trimming took 6 bases from V and 6 from J; bases not matched to a gene: 4. The DNA of the CDR3 is TGTGCCAGCAGAAAGACAGGGGGCGATGGCTACACCTTC. This gives the protein CASRKTGGDGYTF.

V gene TRBV4-1 combines with J gene TRBJ2-3, with 13 bases fitting TRBD2. CDR3 length: 15 residues. The V gene's germline CDR1 is MGHRA and CDR2 YSYEKL. V shed 7 bases, J shed 2 bases, and the junction held 3 bases outside the gene matches. The CDR3 spells CASKGLAGATDTQYF. The CDR3 nucleotides are TGCGCCAGCAAAGGACTAGCGGGAGCCACAGATACGCAGTATTTT.

The chain has TRBV30 and TRBJ2-1; TRBD1 is a possible D gene (6 bases). CDR3 size: 15 residues. Between the trimmed V and J ends, which lost 3 bases and 5 bases, there was a span of 17 bases. In germline, CDR1 is GTSNPN, CDR2 SVGIG (reference sequence). CDR3 residues: CAWRVPGTRNNEQFF. As DNA, the CDR3 is TGTGCCTGGAGGGTACCGGGGACAAGAAACAATGAGCAGTTCTTC.

The chain joins TRBV4-1 to TRBJ2-5; weak D call: TRBD1 (5 bases). Looked up from germline, CDR1 is MGHRA and CDR2 is YSYEKL. V was pared by 0 bases and J by 5 bases, with 16 bases between. The CDR3 consists of 16 residues. The CDR3 loop is CASSQDWTRPMETQYF. The CDR3 DNA reads as TGCGCCAGCAGCCAAGATTGGACAAGGCCGATGGAGACCCAGTACTTC.

The chain combines TRBV6-5 with TRBJ2-5; 10 nucleotides align to TRBD1. Losses at the gene ends were 4 bases for V and 5 bases for J; bases not matched to a gene: 4. From germline, CDR1 is MNHEY and CDR2 SVGAGI. The CDR3 sequence is 14 residues long. CDR3 sequence reads: CASSSGTGVETQYF. Written as DNA, the CDR3 is TGTGCCAGCAGTTCCGGGACAGGGGTGGAGACCCAGTACTTC.

The chain links TRBV28 to TRBJ1-6; the D gene is possibly TRBD1 (5 bases). The ends were cut back, 6 bases at V and 0 bases at J, with 9 bases in the middle. CDR3 size: 15 residues. CDR1 is MDHEN, CDR2 SYDVKM, per germline. CDR3 loop: CASRHTGSYNSPLHF. The CDR3 bases are TGTGCCAGCAGACATACAGGCTCCTATAATTCACCCCTCCACTTT.

The chain's CDR3 is CASSERGNSGNTIYF. CDR3 DNA: TGTGCCAGCAGTGAGCGGGGTAACTCTGGAAACACCATATATTTT. The chain combines TRBV6-1 with TRBJ1-3, with unresolved D. V was clipped by 3 bases and J by 0 bases, with 9 bases between them. The CDR3 extends over 15 amino acids. Germline V gene lookup returns CDR1 MNHNS and CDR2 SASEGT.

This clone has more than one count but fewer than ten. The rearrangement joins TRBV21-1 to TRBJ2-7; the table gives TRBD2 as D, unverified against the DNA. TRBV21-1 is assigned pseudogene status. There are 10 residues in the CDR3. This CDR3 is CASIYYEQYF. DNA for the CDR3: TGTGCCAGCATCTACTACGAGCAGTACTTC.

V is TRBV2 and J is TRBJ2-3; TRBD2 aligns across 14 bases. V lost 4 bases to trimming and J lost 6 bases; unmatched junction nucleotides: 12. This CDR3 contains 18 residues. Looked up from germline, CDR1 is SNHLY and CDR2 is FYNNEI. CDR3 loop: CASSAGLAGGIRADTQYF. In DNA form, the CDR3 reads TGTGCCAGCAGTGCAGGACTAGCGGGAGGTATCAGGGCGGATACGCAGTATTTT.

The gene calls are TRBV5-1 and TRBJ2-2, with 8 bases identical to TRBD2. The CDR3 totals 16 residues. The ends lost 5 bases at V and 2 bases at J; junction bases unmatched: 8. Germline loops: CDR1 SGHRS, CDR2 YFSETQ. Here the CDR3 DNA reads TGCGCCAGCAGATTTACTAGCGGAGTAAACACCGGGGAGCTGTTTTTT. This sequence encodes CASRFTSGVNTGELFF.

The V and J genes are TRBV4-1 and TRBJ2-1; the match to TRBD2 covers 12 bases. In germline, CDR1 is MGHRA, CDR2 YSYEKL. With 10 bases clipped from V and 9 bases from J, the junction kept 13 bases outside the gene matches. The CDR3 consists of 15 residues. The CDR3 sequence is CATRLAGVKGGEQFF. CDR3 bases: TGCGCCACCCGACTAGCGGGAGTGAAAGGGGGTGAGCAGTTCTTC.

V gene TRBV28 combines with J gene TRBJ1-3, with 8 bases that match TRBD1. Germline trimming cut 6 bases from V and 4 bases from J; bases unmatched to any gene: 8. The CDR3 covers 15 residues. Germline V CDR1 and CDR2: MDHEN, SYDVKM. The CDR3 here is CASRIGQGSGNTIYF. In nucleotides, the CDR3 is TGTGCCAGCAGGATAGGACAGGGATCCGGAAACACCATATATTTT.